The entry that follows covers one T cell receptor beta chain sequence. The antigen it binds to is not known. Base qualities were left out, and no much larger clone turns up one base away. The immunoSEQ Assay, a bias-controlled multiplex PCR, was used to amplify TCRbeta CDR3 regions from genomic DNA. Under the source paper's analysis protocol: The number of nucleated cells in each sample was estimated by amplification of reference gene primers within the assay. To quantify the absolute abundance of each unique TCRbeta CDR3 rearrangement, sequence reads were collapsed and filtered. For each sample, productive Simpson clonality was calculated by taking the square root of Simpson's diversity index across productive rearrangements. Imported from immuneACCESS, the table was reduced by TCRdb to in-frame sequences with V and J called. These copies leave out some clones; in studies compared against another copy, an unresolved V gene accounts for under half, and the cause of the remainder is not known. V and J calls and clone size are as listed in that table; D and trimming were resolved from the DNA. The sample records 100,000 or so clones, over 80% of which are singletons. The ten largest clones capture around 5.8% of the sample.

Measured from the cysteine to the phenylalanine, the CDR3 is 14 residues long. Only the CDR3 part of the read is kept: 42 bases, read in frame from the first base. CDR1 and CDR2, looked up from the germline V gene, are MNHEY and SVGAGI. From V the trimming removes 6 bases and from J it removes 1 base, while the gene matches leave 2 bases of the junction unaccounted for. The sample belongs to a study of blood T cell repertoires in COVID-19 (dated by TCRdb to the early 2020s). The study in broad terms: Samples covering the acute and convalescent phases of COVID-19 were provided by collaborators in the United States, Italy and Spain. Samples were obtained from the ongoing ImmuneRACE study (first 160 participants) and from over 1,000 subjects provided by 6 global collaborators. Subjects who had been exposed to COVID-19, were actively infected with it, or had recovered from it provided the deeply sampled blood TCRbeta repertoires that made up the dataset. The prospective study material was composed of cDNA or gDNA derived from T cells, B-cell-depleted T cells, or PBMCs. A freely available public database, intended as a resource for researchers studying the immune response to SARS-CoV-2, is where the repertoires were released. Where HLA class I and class II types were available, the types were taken from metadata supplied by the sample provider, not from assay-based typing. Sample metadata almost always included a de-identified subject ID, COVID-19 status, age in years and sex. Study-level results and caveats: Clinical and demographic metadata were provided uncurated, with the amount varying by source and participant.

Whole blood was collected in K2EDTA tubes by collaborating institutions according to the institutions' own protocols. For TCRbeta analysis, collaborator samples were shipped as frozen whole blood, as isolated PBMCs, or as DNA extracted from either sample type. This chain is built from TRBV6-5 and TRBJ2-1, with 8 middle bases fitting TRBD2. The sample was peripheral blood. The receptor was isolated from a man aged 45-65 years with active COVID-19. The DNA sequence reads TGTGCCAGCAGGGTAGCGGGGTCCTACAATGAGCAGTTCTTC. Its product reads: CASRVAGSYNEQFF.